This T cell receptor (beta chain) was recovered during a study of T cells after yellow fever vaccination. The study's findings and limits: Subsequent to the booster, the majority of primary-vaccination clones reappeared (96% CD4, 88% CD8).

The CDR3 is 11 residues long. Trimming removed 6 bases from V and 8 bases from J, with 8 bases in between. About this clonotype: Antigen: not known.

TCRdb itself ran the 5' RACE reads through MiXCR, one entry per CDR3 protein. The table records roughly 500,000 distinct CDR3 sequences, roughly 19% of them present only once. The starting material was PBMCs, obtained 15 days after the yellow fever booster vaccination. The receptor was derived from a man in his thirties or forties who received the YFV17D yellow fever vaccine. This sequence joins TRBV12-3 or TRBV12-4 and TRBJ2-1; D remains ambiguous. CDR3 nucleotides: TGTGCCAGCAGGGAATTCGATGAGCAGTTCTTC. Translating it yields CASREFDEQFF.